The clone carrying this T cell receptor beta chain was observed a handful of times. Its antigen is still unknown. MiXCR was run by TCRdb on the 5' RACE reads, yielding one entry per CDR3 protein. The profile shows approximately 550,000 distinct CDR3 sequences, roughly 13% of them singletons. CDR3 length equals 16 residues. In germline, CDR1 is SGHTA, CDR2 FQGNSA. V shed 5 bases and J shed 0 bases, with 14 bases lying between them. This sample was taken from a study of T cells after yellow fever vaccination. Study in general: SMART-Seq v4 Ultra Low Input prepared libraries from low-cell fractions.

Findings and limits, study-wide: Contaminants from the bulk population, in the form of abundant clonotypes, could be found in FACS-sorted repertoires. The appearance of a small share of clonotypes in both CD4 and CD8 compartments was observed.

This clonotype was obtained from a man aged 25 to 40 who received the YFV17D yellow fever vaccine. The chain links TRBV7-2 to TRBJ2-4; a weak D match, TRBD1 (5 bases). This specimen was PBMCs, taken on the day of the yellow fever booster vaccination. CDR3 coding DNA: TGTGCCAGCAGCCTAAGACAGACACTAGCCAAAAACATTCAGTACTTC. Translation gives CASSLRQTLAKNIQYF.